This T cell receptor beta chain was identified in a study of T cells in localized non-small cell lung cancer. Study results and caveats: One tumor region alone was sequenced, and heterogeneity therefore remains possible.

Sequencing was performed with immunoSEQ multiplex PCR; in TCRdb, only in-frame clones are kept and a portion is missing. The data hold some 2,900 clones, with around 31% observed a single time. Concerning this clone itself: The antigen is undetermined.

CDR3 size: 16 residues. With V trimmed by 5 bases and J by 2 bases, 11 bases remained unmatched. CDR1 is MDHEN, CDR2 SYDVKM, per germline. The chain uses TRBV28 and TRBJ1-2; 7 bases match TRBD1. This sequence originates from a man between 35 and 75 years old with stage I lung adenocarcinoma. Here the sequenced sample was normal lung tissue next to the tumor, taken before any cancer treatment. Here the CDR3 reads CASSTSGTDVNYGYTF. CDR3 bases: TGTGCCAGCAGTACGTCCGGGACAGACGTGAACTATGGCTACACCTTC.